The entry below gives a single T cell receptor (beta chain) sequence along with its context. Per the germline V gene, CDR1 is DFQATT and CDR2 is SNEGSKA (reference sequence). The CDR3 is 13 amino acids. The data stem from a study of T cells expressing NK-cell markers. In the study overall: There were seven HCMV-seropositive donors and one seronegative donor among the eight sequenced.

With the 5' RACE reads reprocessed, TCRdb shows one record per CDR3 protein and no DNA. This repertoire includes about 260,000 distinct CDR3 sequences. The rearrangement uses TRBV20-1 and TRBJ2-1; TCRdb returns TRBD1, unconfirmable since there is no DNA. The sequencing sample was made of blood T cells: a sorted CD56 or NKG2C T cell subset, CD4+ or CD8+ T cells, or bulk PBMC T cells (not recorded which). The clonotype comes from a woman aged 18-69 years in good health. The CDR3 region is CSARVGGAHEQFF.